The 21 T cell receptor beta chains below were found in one sample sequenced in a study of cytomegalovirus exposure and HLA in healthy donors. The study ran its PCR with 60 Vbeta and 13 Jbeta primers. Sequenced by immunoSEQ multiplex PCR; TCRdb stores in-frame clones only, minus some. The repertoire has some 150,000 clones, 79% of them found once; the top ten carry approximately 2.4%. Sequenced input: PBMCs. These receptors were taken from a woman between 45 and 60 years old in good health and CMV-seronegative.

The genes are TRBV19 and TRBJ2-2; 10 bases are shared with TRBD2. The CDR3 runs 14 residues. The V and J ends lost 5 bases and 5 bases, in that order; junction bases with no gene match: 2. In germline, CDR1 is LNHDA, CDR2 SQIVND (reference sequence). The CDR3 DNA follows: TGTGCCAGTAGTCTACTAGCGGGAACCGGGGAGCTGTTTTTT. Protein sequence: CASSLLAGTGELFF. The full variable domain, rest sourced from reference TRBV19 and TRBJ2-2, is DGGITQSPKYLFRKEGQNVTLSCEQNLNHDAMYWYRQDPGQGLRLIYYSQIVNDFQKGDIAEGYSVSREKKESFPLTVTSAQKNPTAFYLCASSLLAGTGELFFGEGSRLTVL.

The rearrangement uses TRBV7-6 and TRBJ2-5, with 9 bases that match TRBD1. The J call may be wrong; the DNA end is better matched by TRBJ2-7. The CDR3 has 15 residues. Germline CDR1 is SGHVS and CDR2 is FNYEAQ. For the CDR3, the DNA is TGTGCCAGCAGTTCAGGTGCGGGACAGGGAAACGAGCAGTACTTC. Translated: CASSSGAGQGNEQYF.

V gene TRBV7-9 combines with J gene TRBJ2-1; D remains ambiguous. The CDR3 totals 16 residues. The germline V gene encodes CDR1 SEHNR and CDR2 FQNEAQ (reference sequence). V lost 5 bases, J lost 0 bases, and 14 bases lay in between. The CDR3 DNA reads as TGTGCCAGCAGCAACCGAGAAAATAGCTCCTACAATGAGCAGTTCTTC. Encoded protein: CASSNRENSSYNEQFF.

This clone was seen only a few times. The chain couples TRBV19 to TRBJ1-1, with TRBD1 matching over 9 bases. The germline V gene has CDR1 LNHDA and CDR2 SQIVND (reference sequence). This CDR3 region has 13 residues. J gave up 12 bases and V 0 bases, and 5 bases lay outside the gene matches. Written as DNA, the CDR3 is TGTGCCAGTAGTATAGACACGGGACAGGGAACTTTCTTT. Amino acids: CASSIDTGQGTFF.

The rearrangement joins TRBV4-3 to TRBJ2-1; TRBD1 might be the D (6 bases). The CDR3 runs to 17 residues. Per the germline V gene, CDR1 is LGHNA and CDR2 is YSLEER. Between the trimmed V and J ends, which lost 0 bases and 3 bases, there was a span of 15 bases. CDR3 region: CASSQDGSRGNYNEQFF. In DNA, the CDR3 is TGCGCCAGCAGCCAAGATGGGTCCAGGGGTAACTACAATGAGCAGTTCTTC.

With respect to this clone: With a far larger clone one base away, a read error is the likely cause. The sample contains more than one DNA sequence encoding this CDR3. This rearrangement joins TRBV6-5 to TRBJ2-1, with D possibly being TRBD2 (5 bases). The CDR3 covers 14 residues. Germline V gives CDR1 MNHEY, CDR2 SVGAGI. The CDR3 region has the DNA TGTGCCAGTAGTTACTCGCGGCTAGCTAATGAGCAGTTCTTC. It yields the protein CASSYSRLANEQFF.

The chain joins TRBV4-3 to TRBJ1-6, with D perhaps TRBD1 (6 bases). The germline CDR1 and CDR2 sequences are LGHNA and YSLEER. The germline V and J ends were trimmed by 0 bases and 8 bases, with 11 bases remaining between them. The CDR3 sequence is 15 residues long. This chain's CDR3 is CASSQEGRGYSPLHF. DNA for the CDR3: TGCGCCAGCAGCCAAGAGGGCAGGGGTTATTCACCCCTCCACTTT.

The chain recombines TRBV6-5 with TRBJ2-1; 9 nucleotides align to TRBD1. This CDR3 is built from 11 residues. V lost 6 bases, J lost 11 bases, and 2 bases stayed unmatched. Looked up from germline, CDR1 is MNHEY and CDR2 is SVGAGI. CDR3 sequence reads: CASRGQGKQFF. Written as DNA, the CDR3 is TGTGCCAGCAGGGGACAGGGAAAGCAGTTCTTC.

This chain connects TRBV19 to TRBJ2-1; 8 nucleotides match TRBD1. The CDR3 sequence is 19 residues long. The germline CDR1 and CDR2 sequences are LNHDA and SQIVND (reference sequence). Trimming took 5 bases from V and 1 from J; bases not matched to a gene: 16. The CDR3: CASSHIPSAGTGSYNEQFF. CDR3 DNA sequence: TGTGCCAGTAGTCACATCCCCTCCGCCGGGACAGGATCCTACAATGAGCAGTTCTTC.

The V call is TRBV18, the J call TRBJ1-4, with TRBD1 matching over 8 bases. After removal of 0 bases from V and 8 bases from J, the junction contained 2 bases not matched to a gene. The CDR3 has 14 amino acids. CDR1 and CDR2 (germline): KGHSH, LQKENI. The CDR3 coding sequence is TGTGCCAGCTCACCACCGGGACAGGAGGAAAAACTGTTTTTT. Protein sequence: CASSPPGQEEKLFF.

Worth noting for this clone: Germline and junction disagree at one end, which may indicate a read error. The chain recombines TRBV2 with TRBJ1-1; 7 positions agree with TRBD1. The CDR3 is 13 residues long. Germline lookup yields CDR1 SNHLY and CDR2 FYNNEI. The CDR3 DNA follows: TGTGCCAGTAGTGGGACAGACTACACTGAAGCTTTCTTT. It encodes CASSGTDYTEAFF. The complete variable domain, with remaining parts taken from reference TRBV2 and TRBJ1-1, reads EPEVTQTPSHQVTQMGQEVILRCVPISNHLYFYWYRQILGQKVEFLVSFYNNEISEKSEIFDDQFSVERPDGSNFTLKIRSTKLEDSAMYFCASSGTDYTEAFFGQGTRLTVV.

V and J are TRBV18 and TRBJ2-7; D unresolved. Trimming took 5 bases from V and 1 from J, leaving 12 bases between them. Germline V gene data show CDR1 as KGHSH and CDR2 as LQKENI. This CDR3 region has 14 residues. CDR3 sequence reads: CASSAQEKSYEQYF. CDR3 nucleotides: TGTGCCAGCTCAGCCCAGGAAAAATCCTACGAGCAGTACTTC.

This clone appeared a few times. This rearrangement joins TRBV9 to TRBJ2-2; 10 nucleotides agree with TRBD2. Germline CDR1 SGDLS, CDR2 YYNGEE. Trimming removed 3 bases from V and 5 bases from J; junction bases left unmatched: 10. This CDR3 contains 17 residues. The CDR3 spells CASSARVSGGKTGELFF. CDR3 sequence (DNA): TGTGCCAGCAGCGCTAGAGTTAGCGGGGGGAAGACCGGGGAGCTGTTTTTT.

This clone is a singleton in its sample. The sample holds other DNA sequences that translate to the same CDR3. The rearrangement links TRBV10-3 to TRBJ1-1; no definite D call. The CDR3 is made up of 14 amino acids. Trimming took 2 bases from V and 1 from J, leaving 8 bases between them. The germline V gene encodes CDR1 ENHRY and CDR2 SYGVKD. The CDR3 coding sequence is TGTGCCATCAGTGAGGCGGGTCAGAACACTGAAGCTTTCTTT. Residues: CAISEAGQNTEAFF.

The chain links TRBV6-1 to TRBJ1-1, with 11 bases identical to TRBD1. Germline assignment: CDR1 MNHNS and CDR2 SASEGT. The ends lost 4 bases at V and 5 bases at J; junction bases unmatched: 6. The length of the CDR3 is 15 residues. For the CDR3, the DNA is TGTGCCAGCAGTGGAAGGACAGGGGGCAAAACTGAAGCTTTCTTT. Encoded protein: CASSGRTGGKTEAFF.

The J gene is TRBJ1-5, the V gene TRBV20-1; perhaps TRBD1 as D (6 bases). CDR3 length: 11 amino acids. Looked up from germline, CDR1 is DFQATT and CDR2 is SNEGSKA (reference sequence). V shed 2 bases and J shed 7 bases, with 6 bases lying between them. The CDR3 DNA sequence: TGCAGTGCTAGACAGGGGCAGCCCCAGCATTTT. This encodes CSARQGQPQHF.

In this sample, this clone turned up a few times. This chain uses TRBV2 with TRBJ1-1; TRBD1 is a possible D gene (5 bases). Trimming left V 3 bases short and J 4 bases short, with 12 bases between. The length of the CDR3 is 14 residues. Germline V gene data show CDR1 as SNHLY and CDR2 as FYNNEI. The CDR3 bases are TGTGCCAGCAGTGAGAAGGGGTTGGGCACTGAAGCTTTCTTT. This sequence encodes CASSEKGLGTEAFF.

The chain links TRBV11-3 to TRBJ2-3; TRBD2 matches at 10 bases. The CDR3 is 14 residues long. Germline V lookup: CDR1 SGHNT, CDR2 YENEEA. J was trimmed by 4 bases and V by 2 bases; bases with no gene match: 0. Written as DNA, the CDR3 is TGTGCCAGCAGCTTACTAGCGGGGGCAGATACGCAGTATTTT. Translated, it gives CASSLLAGADTQYF. Based on the CDR3 plus reference TRBV11-3 and TRBJ2-3, the full variable domain is EAGVVQSPRYKIIEKKQPVAFWCNPISGHNTLYWYLQNLGQGPELLIRYENEEAVDDSQLPKDRFSAERLKGVDSTLKIQPAELGDSAVYLCASSLLAGADTQYFGPGTRLTVL.

The gene calls are TRBV7-2 and TRBJ1-3; a weak D match, TRBD1 (5 bases). This CDR3 has 18 residues. Germline loops: CDR1 SGHTA, CDR2 FQGNSA. The germline V and J ends were trimmed by 5 bases and 5 bases, with 25 bases remaining between them. CDR3 residues: CASSTQPPQAVRRNTIYF. Here the CDR3 DNA reads TGTGCCAGCAGCACACAACCTCCACAGGCGGTTCGGCGAAACACCATATATTTT. Looking up the rest from reference TRBV7-2 and TRBJ1-3 gives the full variable domain: GAGVSQSPSNKVTEKGKDVELRCDPISGHTALYWYRQSLGQGLEFLIYFQGNSAPDKSGLPSDRFSAERTGGSVSTLTIQRTQQEDSAVYLCASSTQPPQAVRRNTIYFGEGSWLTVV.

The J gene is TRBJ2-5, the V gene TRBV15; TRBD2 matches 13 bases. V gave up 5 bases and J gave up 2 bases; unmatched junction bases: 5. The V gene's germline CDR1 is LNHNV and CDR2 YYDKDF (reference sequence). The CDR3 length is 16 residues. This CDR3 reads CATSATSGGGQETQYF. The CDR3 region has the DNA TGTGCCACCAGCGCTACTAGCGGGGGGGGACAAGAGACCCAGTACTTC.

V is TRBV5-4 and J is TRBJ2-3; the match to TRBD2 covers 11 bases. Unmatched junction bases numbered 4, after V lost 3 bases and J lost 4 bases. The CDR3 sequence is 15 residues long. The V gene's germline CDR1 is SGHNT and CDR2 YYREEE (reference sequence). The DNA for the CDR3 is TGTGCCAGCAGCTATGGGACTAGCGGATCAGATACGCAGTATTTT. Translating it yields CASSYGTSGSDTQYF.